This T cell receptor beta chain was obtained from a study of shared clonotypes between healthy human individuals (dated by TCRdb to about 2020). About the full investigation: A few men and a couple of women, aged 18 to 49 years, made up the cohort. Per donor, three plates each were used for CD4 naive and CD4 memory, two for CD8 naive, and one for CD8 memory. To estimate repertoire size and how much clonotypes are shared between individuals, the study performed deep sequencing of blood TCR repertoires from a few healthy adults. Libraries were prepared and TCR repertoires were sequenced by different laboratories using diverse techniques, in order to increase sequencing depth and limit assay-specific biases. Leukapheresis yielded between about 0.94 and 9.5 billion PBMCs per donor. The study at large found these results: The genetic and exposure-history diversity represented was limited by the small number of donors. Across several donors, approximately 4.6% of naive CD4, 3.5% of naive CD8, about 2.3% of memory CD4, and 0.3% to 0.45% of memory CD8 clonotypes were shared. Rarefaction of sorted-subset datasets indicated incomplete sequencing despite the large sequencing depth. Estimated clonotype richness was generally larger for naive than for memory subsets. Sampling was restricted to blood, and TCR repertoires in tissues likely differ from the TCR repertoires found in blood. Based on pairwise subsampling, the degree of clonotype sharing among donors was expected to be affected by sequencing depth. Compared with non-shared clonotypes, the clonotypes found in all four sorted-subset donors had higher generation probabilities.

TCR CDR3 regions were amplified from genomic DNA by multiplex PCR using the deep immunoSEQ assay. Extracted genomic DNA from each cell subset was distributed evenly across all wells of several immunoSEQ 96-well plates, and each plate was treated as a replicate. For sorted subsets, each replicate PCR was loaded with 200 ng genomic DNA, equivalent to some 27,000 T cell genomes. Purified libraries were measured with a Qubit 3.0 fluorometer, size-checked on a Bioanalyzer 2100, and measured again with the KAPA Library Quantification kit. Every immunoSEQ 96-well plate was sequenced on a separate single-read 150-cycle Illumina NextSeq 550 flow cell. The authors' analysis ran thus. Because the immunoSEQ output included only junctional sequences and no quality scores, the filtering could not be the same as the filtering used for full-length reads. To assign V/J genes and CDR3, sequences were annotated using PyIR, a Python wrapper for IgBLAST v1.9, with IMGT germline references. Any read was removed if the V/J assignment was weak (E-value above 1e-6), the CDR3 was missing, or the read contained stop codons, out-of-frame junctions, or ambiguous translated residues. V3J clonotypes were defined as sequences sharing an identical inferred V gene, J gene, and CDR3 amino acid sequence. The percentage overlap between two repertoires was calculated by dividing the number of shared unique clonotypes by the size of the smaller repertoire. Richness of each repertoire was evaluated using RTK rarefaction, the Chao1 estimator, and Recon v2.1 estimates of unobserved clonotypes. OLGA was used to compute generation probabilities for all TCRbeta clonotypes that the gDNA method yielded from a few donors. Held by TCRdb, this immuneACCESS table contains in-frame sequences only and omits some clones. Under half of the omission traces to an unresolved V gene where checked; the cause of the rest is unknown. The V and J calls and the clone size are those of that table, but D and trimming were determined from the DNA. This sample has some 200,000 clones in its table, and approximately 65% of those were observed once. The ten largest clonotypes hold 8.5% to 14% of the sample.

Donors were healthy HIV-negative adults with no recently reported acute infections or vaccinations. Every donor was a Caucasian adult residing in Nashville, Tennessee, USA. Magnetic negative selection was used to enrich CD4+ T cells, after which naive cells were positively selected on CD45RA and the negative fraction became the memory subset. Blood was collected by leukapheresis, and PBMCs were isolated by Ficoll-Histopaque density gradient centrifugation and then cryopreserved in liquid nitrogen vapor phase. Analytical flow cytometry was used to check the purity and quantity of each magnetically sorted T cell population. From each sorted fraction, genomic DNA was isolated and quantified by UV absorbance on a Nanodrop 2000c. The V and J ends are trimmed by 3 bases and 8 bases, leaving 13 bases between them. CDR3 length: 12 amino acids, cysteine to phenylalanine. The DNA shown is the 36-base CDR3, in frame from base 1. The germline V gene supplies CDR1 SQVTM and CDR2 ANQGSEA.

Comment on this clone: Its antigen has not been determined. No base-level quality is on record; no much larger clone is a single base apart.

The receptor comes from a young man in good health. The sample taken for sequencing was memory CD4+ T cells sorted from blood. The label giving this sample's cell subset or site can be read as: CD45RA-negative fraction. Recombination connected TRBV29-1 to TRBJ1-2; the D region possibly corresponds to TRBD1 (5 bases align). The DNA sequence is as follows: TGCAGCGTTGATAAGCAGGGATGGGGCTACACCTTC. This is translated as CSVDKQGWGYTF.